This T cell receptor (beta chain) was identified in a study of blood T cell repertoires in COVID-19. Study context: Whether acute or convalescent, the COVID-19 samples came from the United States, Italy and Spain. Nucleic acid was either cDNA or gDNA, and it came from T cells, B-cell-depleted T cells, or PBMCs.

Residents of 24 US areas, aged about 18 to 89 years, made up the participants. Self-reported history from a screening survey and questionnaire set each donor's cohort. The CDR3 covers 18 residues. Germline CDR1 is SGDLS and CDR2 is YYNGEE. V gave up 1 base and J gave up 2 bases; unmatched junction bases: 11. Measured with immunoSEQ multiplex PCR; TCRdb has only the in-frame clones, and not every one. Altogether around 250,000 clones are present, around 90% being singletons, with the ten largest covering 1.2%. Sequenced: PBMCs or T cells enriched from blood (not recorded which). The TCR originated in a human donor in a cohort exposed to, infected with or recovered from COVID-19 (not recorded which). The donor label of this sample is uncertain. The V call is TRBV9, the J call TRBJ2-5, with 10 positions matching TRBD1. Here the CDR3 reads CASSVPIEGDRGQETQYF. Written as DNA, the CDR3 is TGTGCCAGCAGCGTACCGATTGAGGGGGACAGGGGTCAAGAGACCCAGTACTTC. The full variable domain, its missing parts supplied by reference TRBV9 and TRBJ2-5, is DSGVTQTPKHLITATGQRVTLRCSPRSGDLSVYWYQQSLDQGLQFLIQYYNGEERAKGNILERFSAQQFPDLHSELNLSSLELGDSALYFCASSVPIEGDRGQETQYFGPGTRLLVL.